These T cell receptor beta chains were read from a single sample in a study of blood T cell repertoires in COVID-19. Generated by immunoSEQ multiplex PCR, the TCRdb table keeps only in-frame clones and is missing some. The sample yields around 200,000 clones, around four fifths seen once. The sequenced sample consisted of peripheral blood. These receptors all come from a woman in her 50s with acute or convalescent COVID-19. CDR3s include the opening cysteine and the closing phenylalanine or tryptophan. D genes are given only for firm matches. Some rows have no size entry. The others give once, few or many, or a class for an expanded clone.

v_call	d_call	j_call	clone_size	cdr3_nt	cdr3_aa
TRBV19	-	TRBJ1-5	-	TGTGCCAGTAGTATCCCCCAGTCCAACCAGCATTTT	CASSIPQSNQHF
TRBV18	TRBD2	TRBJ2-1	once	TGTGCCAGCTCACTCGGCGGGAGCTCCTACAATGAGCAGTTCTTC	CASSLGGSSYNEQFF
TRBV3-1/TRBV3-2	TRBD2	TRBJ2-2	few	TGTGCCAGCAGCCGACGGACTAGCGGATCTAACACCGGGGAGCTGTTTTTT	CASSRRTSGSNTGELFF
TRBV24-1	-	TRBJ2-5	-	TGTGCCACCAGTGACGTACTGGAGGCAGAGACCCAGTACTTC	CATSDVLEAETQYF
TRBV7-7	TRBD2	TRBJ2-5	-	TGTGCCAGCAGCCCAAGCGGGAGGGGGGGAGAGACCCAGTACTTC	CASSPSGRGGETQYF
TRBV5-4	TRBD2	TRBJ2-1	-	TGTGCCAGCAGCTTGGCCGGGACTAGCGGGAACAATGAGCAGTTCTTC	CASSLAGTSGNNEQFF
TRBV27	-	TRBJ2-5	-	TGTGCCAGCAGCTCCACACCCGCCCCCGAGACCCAGTACTTC	CASSSTPAPETQYF
TRBV2	-	TRBJ2-4	-	TGTGCCAGCAGTGAAGCAATGGCTAGAAGCAACATTCAGTACTTC	CASSEAMARSNIQYF
TRBV15	-	TRBJ2-3	-	TGTGCCACCAGCAGAACTAGGCAAGATACGCAGTATTTT	CATSRTRQDTQYF
TRBV19	-	TRBJ2-1	-	TGTGCCAGCGAGCGTCGAGCTTACAATGAGCAGTTCTTC	CASERRAYNEQFF
TRBV5-1	-	TRBJ1-3	-	TGCGCCAGAAGCTGCGGGACTGGAAACACCATATATTTT	CARSCGTGNTIYF
TRBV11-2	TRBD2	TRBJ2-7	-	TGTGCCAGCAGCTTAGGACTAGCGGGGGCCCACGAGCAGTACTTC	CASSLGLAGAHEQYF
TRBV6-5	-	TRBJ2-7	-	TGTGCCAGCACCCTACGGGCGGGGTTCGGGGAGCAGTACTTC	CASTLRAGFGEQYF
TRBV24-1	-	TRBJ2-7	-	TGTGCCACCAGTGATTTATATCAGGACTCCTACGAGCAGTACTTC	CATSDLYQDSYEQYF
TRBV6-5	-	TRBJ1-1	once	TGTGCCAGCAGGGACACCCACACTGAAGCTTTCTTT	CASRDTHTEAFF
TRBV4-2	TRBD2	TRBJ2-5	-	TGTGCCAGCAGCCAAGCGACTAGCGGGAAAGAGACCCAGTACTTC	CASSQATSGKETQYF
TRBV13	-	TRBJ2-1	-	TGTGCCAGCAGCCCCGGGAATGAGCAGTTCTTC	CASSPGNEQFF
TRBV7-3	TRBD2	TRBJ2-1	-	TGTGCCAGCAGCCATACCGGGTCGATAGCGGGAGTTGGAGAGCAGTTCTTC	CASSHTGSIAGVGEQFF
TRBV6-2/TRBV6-3	-	TRBJ2-7	-	TGTGCCAGCAGTTCCCCCGCGGCGGAGGCGTCCTACGAGCAGTACTTC	CASSSPAAEASYEQYF
TRBV3-1/TRBV3-2	-	TRBJ2-1	few	TGTGCCAGCAGCCAAGAGAGCGGTGACTCCTACAATGAGCAGTTCTTC	CASSQESGDSYNEQFF
TRBV28	-	TRBJ2-5	-	TGTGCCAGCAGTTTGCGACTTGGGTTCCTAACTAGGGGGAACTTC	CASSLRLGFLTRGNF
TRBV27	TRBD2	TRBJ2-1	once	TGTGCCAATCCTAGCGGGAGCCCGGGCAATGAGCAGTTCTTC	CANPSGSPGNEQFF
TRBV10-3	-	TRBJ2-1	-	TGTGCCATCAGTGATGCCCAGGGGATGGGCAATGAGCAGTTCTTC	CAISDAQGMGNEQFF
TRBV6-6	-	TRBJ2-5	once	TGTGCCAGCACCCCAGGGGGGAACCAAGAGACCCAGTACTTC	CASTPGGNQETQYF
TRBV28	TRBD1	TRBJ2-2	-	TGTGCCAGCAGTCCTAACTCGGGGACAGCCGGCGGGGAGCTGTTTTTT	CASSPNSGTAGGELFF